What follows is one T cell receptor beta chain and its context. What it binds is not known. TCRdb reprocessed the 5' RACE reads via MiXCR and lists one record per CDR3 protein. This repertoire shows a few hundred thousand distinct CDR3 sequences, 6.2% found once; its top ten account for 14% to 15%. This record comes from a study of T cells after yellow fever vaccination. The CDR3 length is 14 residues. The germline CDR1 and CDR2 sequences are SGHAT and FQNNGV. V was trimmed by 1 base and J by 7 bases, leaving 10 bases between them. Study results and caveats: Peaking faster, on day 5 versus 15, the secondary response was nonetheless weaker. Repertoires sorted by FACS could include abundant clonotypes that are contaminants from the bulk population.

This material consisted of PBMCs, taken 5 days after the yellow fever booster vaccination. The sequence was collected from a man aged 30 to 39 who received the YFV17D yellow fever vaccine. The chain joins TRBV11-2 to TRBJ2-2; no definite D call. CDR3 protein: CASSLGRVVGELFF. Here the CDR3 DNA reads TGTGCCAGCAGCTTAGGACGGGTCGTCGGGGAGCTGTTTTTT.